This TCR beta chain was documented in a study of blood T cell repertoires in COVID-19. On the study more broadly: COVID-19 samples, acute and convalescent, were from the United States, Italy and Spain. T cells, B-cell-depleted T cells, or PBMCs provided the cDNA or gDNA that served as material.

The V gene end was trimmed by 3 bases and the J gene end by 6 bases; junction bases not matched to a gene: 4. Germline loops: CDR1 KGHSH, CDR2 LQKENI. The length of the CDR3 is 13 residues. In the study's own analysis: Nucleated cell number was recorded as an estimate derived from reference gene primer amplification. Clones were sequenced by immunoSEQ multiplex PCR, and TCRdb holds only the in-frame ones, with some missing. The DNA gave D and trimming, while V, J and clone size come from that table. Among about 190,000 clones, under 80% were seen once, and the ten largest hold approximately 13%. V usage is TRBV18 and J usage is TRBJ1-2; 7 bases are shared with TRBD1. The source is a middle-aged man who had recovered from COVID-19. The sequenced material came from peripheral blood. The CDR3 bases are TGTGCCAGCTCACCTCGGGACAGTGATGGCTACACCTTC. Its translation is CASSPRDSDGYTF. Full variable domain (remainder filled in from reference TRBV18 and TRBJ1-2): NAGVMQNPRHLVRRRGQEARLRCSPMKGHSHVYWYRQLPEEGLKFMVYLQKENIIDESGMPKERFSAEFPKEGPSILRIQQVVRGDSAAYFCASSPRDSDGYTFGSGTRLTVV.